Presented here are 27 T cell receptor beta chains from one specimen sequenced in a study of blood T cell repertoires in COVID-19. The repertoire was sequenced with immunoSEQ multiplex PCR; TCRdb's copy has only in-frame clones and lacks some. Among over 30,000 clones listed, more than 85% were seen once. The sequenced sample consisted of peripheral blood. The source is a human donor in a cohort sampled during active COVID-19.

The chain recombines TRBV7-9 with TRBJ1-2; 9 bases agree with TRBD1. Germline CDR1 reads SEHNR; CDR2 reads FQNEAQ (reference sequence). CDR3 length equals 13 residues. Trimming removed 5 bases from V and 5 bases from J; junction bases left unmatched: 3. As DNA, the CDR3 is TGTGCCAGCAGCCAGGGACAGGGATATGGCTACACCTTC. Translation gives CASSQGQGYGYTF.

This rearrangement joins TRBV27 to TRBJ2-3; no reliable D call. Germline V gives CDR1 MNHEY, CDR2 SMNVEV (reference sequence). Trimming removed 0 bases at V and 2 bases at J, with 9 bases between. This CDR3 is 15 amino acids long. CDR3 amino acids: CASSLSTSHTDTQYF. In DNA, the CDR3 is TGTGCCAGCAGTTTATCAACATCCCACACAGATACGCAGTATTTT.

The chain uses TRBV19 and TRBJ2-7, with a tentative D call TRBD1 (5 bases). The CDR3 contains 15 residues. The germline CDR1 and CDR2 sequences are LNHDA and SQIVND (reference sequence). Trimming removed 5 bases from V and 2 bases from J, with 16 bases in between. The CDR3 loop reads CASSWGTASTYEQYF. The CDR3 DNA sequence: TGTGCCAGTAGTTGGGGCACAGCGTCCACCTACGAGCAGTACTTC.

The J gene is TRBJ1-2, the V gene TRBV19; D is ambiguous. Trimming pared 1 base from V and 3 bases from J, leaving 12 bases between. This CDR3 has 15 amino acids. Germline CDR1 is LNHDA and CDR2 is SQIVND (reference sequence). The CDR3 here is CASSIAGVLYYGYTF. The CDR3 DNA reads as TGTGCCAGTAGTATAGCCGGGGTTTTGTACTATGGCTACACCTTC.

The chain is built from TRBV28 and TRBJ2-7; TRBD2 aligns across 7 bases. Germline lookup yields CDR1 MDHEN and CDR2 SYDVKM. This CDR3 contains 13 residues. J was trimmed by 2 bases and V by 6 bases; bases with no gene match: 4. The DNA of the CDR3 is TGTGCCAGCAGGCTGGGGGGGACCTACGAGCAGTACTTC. This translates into CASRLGGTYEQYF.

The chain uses TRBV15 and TRBJ1-4, with a tentative D call TRBD1 (6 bases). The germline V and J ends were trimmed by 5 bases and 8 bases, with 21 bases remaining between them. Germline V gives CDR1 LNHNV, CDR2 YYDKDF (reference sequence). This CDR3 comprises 16 residues. CDR3 in DNA: TGTGCCACCAGCGATTCACAGGGAAGGAAAGAGGAAAAACTGTTTTTT. Its protein is CATSDSQGRKEEKLFF. The full variable domain, completed using reference TRBV15 and TRBJ1-4, is DAMVIQNPRYQVTQFGKPVTLSCSQTLNHNVMYWYQQKSSQAPKLLFHYYDKDFNNEADTPDNFQSRRPNTSFCFLDIRSPGLGDTAMYLCATSDSQGRKEEKLFFGSGTQLSVL.

The chain has TRBV27 and TRBJ2-3, with D perhaps TRBD2 (5 bases). The V gene's germline CDR1 is MNHEY and CDR2 SMNVEV (reference sequence). The germline V and J ends were trimmed by 8 bases and 2 bases, with 8 bases remaining between them. CDR3 size: 12 residues. CDR3 coding DNA: TGTGCCAGCGGGGAGATCACAGATACGCAGTATTTT. This codes for CASGEITDTQYF.

This chain uses TRBV7-9 with TRBJ2-7, with unresolved D. The germline V gene has CDR1 SEHNR and CDR2 FQNEAQ (reference sequence). The CDR3 extends over 15 amino acids. V lost 0 bases, J lost 0 bases, and 9 bases lay in between. CDR3 in amino acids: CASSLAAASSYEQYF. The CDR3 nucleotides are TGTGCCAGCAGCTTAGCCGCCGCTAGCTCCTACGAGCAGTACTTC.

J is TRBJ1-4 and V is TRBV10-2; 8 bases line up with TRBD1. Germline values: CDR1 WSHSY, CDR2 SAAADI. With V trimmed by 3 bases and J by 8 bases, 8 bases remained unmatched. This CDR3 has 15 residues. The CDR3 coding sequence is TGCGCCAGCAGTGACAGGACAGGGAAAGACGAAAAACTGTTTTTT. This gives the protein CASSDRTGKDEKLFF.

The chain recombines TRBV27 with TRBJ2-7; D is possibly TRBD2 (6 bases). V lost 4 bases and J lost 6, with 19 bases in between. Looked up from germline, CDR1 is MNHEY and CDR2 is SMNVEV (reference sequence). The CDR3 loop spans 15 amino acids. The CDR3 spells CASSSNSGFSTEQYF. CDR3 nucleotides: TGTGCCAGCAGTTCCAATAGCGGTTTCTCTACCGAGCAGTACTTC.

This clone was observed once. This chain uses TRBV29-1 with TRBJ2-7, with a possible D match to TRBD2 (6 bases). This CDR3 spans 13 amino acids. V was cut by 5 bases and J by 9 bases, with 20 bases left in between. Germline V gives CDR1 SQVTM, CDR2 ANQGSEA. Here the CDR3 DNA reads TGCAGCGTTATCGTCCGGGACTGGTGGGTGCAGTACTTC. Protein product: CSVIVRDWWVQYF.

The chain uses TRBV6-5 and TRBJ1-4; 8 bases match TRBD1. The germline gives CDR1 MNHEY, CDR2 SVGAGI. The CDR3 covers 13 residues. J was trimmed by 10 bases and V by 2 bases; bases with no gene match: 3. CDR3 amino acids: CASSYQGAGKLFF. CDR3 bases: TGTGCCAGCAGTTACCAGGGGGCAGGAAAACTGTTTTTT.

The gene calls are TRBV4-2 and TRBJ2-1, with D uncertain. Germline CDR1 and CDR2: LGHNA and YNFKEQ. V gave up 1 base and J gave up 8 bases, with 12 bases separating them. The CDR3 totals 14 residues. The CDR3 loop reads CASSQGSAEYEQFF. As DNA, the CDR3 is TGTGCCAGCAGCCAAGGGTCCGCGGAGTATGAGCAGTTCTTC.

The rearrangement links TRBV5-4 to TRBJ2-7, with D possibly being TRBD2 (5 bases). Germline CDR1 reads SGHNT; CDR2 reads YYREEE (reference sequence). Trimming took off 4 bases at V and 4 bases at J, with 12 bases between the two ends. The CDR3 has 13 amino acids. The CDR3 reads CASSHGNPYEQYF. The CDR3 DNA reads TGTGCCAGCAGCCACGGGAATCCTTACGAGCAGTACTTC.

Only a few counts were recorded for this clone. The rearrangement joins TRBV6-5 to TRBJ2-7; 9 nucleotides match TRBD2. The V segment lost 0 bases and the J segment 6 bases; nucleotides outside the gene matches: 6. Germline-derived CDR1 and CDR2 are MNHEY and SVGAGI. CDR3 length: 15 amino acids. CDR3 loop: CASSYSVSGRSEQYF. CDR3 coding DNA: TGTGCCAGCAGTTACTCGGTTAGCGGGAGATCCGAGCAGTACTTC.

This clone was seen just once. V gene TRBV7-6 combines with J gene TRBJ2-1; D gene uncertain. V shed 1 base and J shed 4 bases, with 11 bases lying between them. Germline CDR1 reads SGHVS; CDR2 reads FNYEAQ. This CDR3 is 15 amino acids long. In DNA form, the CDR3 reads TGTGCCAGCAGCTTAGGGCAGGCGCAATACAATGAGCAGTTCTTC. Its protein is CASSLGQAQYNEQFF.

The V call is TRBV6-6, the J call TRBJ2-7, with 8 bases matching TRBD1. After removal of 6 bases from V and 3 bases from J, the junction contained 10 bases not matched to a gene. Germline assignment: CDR1 MNHNY and CDR2 SVGAGI (reference sequence). This CDR3 is 15 amino acids long. The CDR3 bases are TGTGCCAGCAGACTCGGACAGGGAGGTCACTACGAGCAGTACTTC. It yields the protein CASRLGQGGHYEQYF.

The chain has TRBV15 and TRBJ1-4, with D maybe TRBD1 (5 bases). V shed 0 bases and J shed 4 bases, with 12 bases lying between them. The germline V gene has CDR1 LNHNV and CDR2 YYDKDF (reference sequence). CDR3 length: 16 residues. The chain's CDR3 is CATSREEGARNEKLFF. The CDR3 DNA is TGTGCCACCAGCAGAGAGGAAGGGGCCCGTAATGAAAAACTGTTTTTT.

The J gene is TRBJ2-6, the V gene TRBV7-9, with D perhaps matching TRBD1 (6 bases). The V gene lost 6 bases and the J gene lost 1 base, with 10 bases spanning the gap. This CDR3 comprises 15 residues. Germline V lookup: CDR1 SEHNR, CDR2 FQNEAQ (reference sequence). In DNA, the CDR3 is TGTGCCAGCAGACCCGACAGGTCTGGGGCCAACGTCCTGACTTTC. It yields the protein CASRPDRSGANVLTF.

J is TRBJ2-7 and V is TRBV7-9, with a possible D match to TRBD1 (6 bases). V lost 2 bases and J 4 bases, leaving 21 bases between the germline ends. The CDR3 totals 17 residues. The germline V gene encodes CDR1 SEHNR and CDR2 FQNEAQ (reference sequence). The CDR3 region has the DNA TGTGCCAGCAGCTTAAACTCCCCTGGGGGCCGTGGATACGAGCAGTACTTC. Translated: CASSLNSPGGRGYEQYF.

The CDR3, as DNA: TGTGCCAGCAGTTACTCCAGACAGGCAAATCAGCCCCAGCATTTT. It specifies CASSYSRQANQPQHF. The J gene is TRBJ1-5, the V gene TRBV6-5, with D possibly matching TRBD1 (6 bases). The V end was cut by 0 bases, the J end by 4 bases, with 10 bases between. CDR1 and CDR2 from the germline V gene are MNHEY and SVGAGI. This CDR3 comprises 15 residues.

The chain recombines TRBV27 with TRBJ2-3, with D possibly matching TRBD2 (5 bases). Trimming removed 6 bases from V and 0 bases from J, with 13 bases in between. The CDR3 runs 15 residues. In germline, CDR1 is MNHEY, CDR2 SMNVEV (reference sequence). CDR3 in DNA: TGTGCCAGCAGGCCTAGCCCTATTAGCACAGATACGCAGTATTTT. Its translation: CASRPSPISTDTQYF.

This clone was picked up one time. The chain carries TRBV24-1 and TRBJ1-5, with D uncertain. The CDR3 covers 14 residues. Germline CDR1 KGHDR, CDR2 SFDVKD. V lost 2 bases and J 6 bases, leaving 10 bases between the germline ends. In nucleotides, the CDR3 is TGTGCCACCAGTGATTCGAGGAGGGTTCAGCCCCAGCATTTT. Its translation is CATSDSRRVQPQHF.

The chain has TRBV19 and TRBJ1-1; the D gene is possibly TRBD1 (5 bases). This CDR3 has 11 residues. Germline V CDR1 and CDR2: LNHDA, SQIVND (reference sequence). V was trimmed by 3 bases and J by 6 bases, leaving 5 bases between them. CDR3 residues: CASSMGPEAFF. The CDR3 coding sequence is TGTGCCAGTAGTATGGGGCCTGAAGCTTTCTTT.

This clone turned up a few times. The V call is TRBV5-4, the J call TRBJ1-2, with D uncertain. The germline CDR1 and CDR2 sequences are SGHNT and YYREEE (reference sequence). CDR3 size: 13 residues. V was cut by 2 bases and J by 3 bases, with 8 bases left in between. The CDR3 coding sequence is TGTGCCAGCAGCTTCGGGGAACACTATGGCTACACCTTC. Protein sequence: CASSFGEHYGYTF.

The rearrangement links TRBV7-2 to TRBJ2-7; D is unclear. Trimming pared 1 base from V and 0 bases from J, leaving 13 bases between. CDR3 length: 16 amino acids. Germline-derived CDR1 and CDR2 are SGHTA and FQGNSA. The DNA for the CDR3 is TGTGCCAGCAGCTTAGGCCACTACCCGAGCTCCTACGAGCAGTACTTC. This gives the protein CASSLGHYPSSYEQYF.

The chain is built from TRBV10-3 and TRBJ1-2; 9 nucleotides align to TRBD1. The CDR3 is made up of 15 amino acids. Germline V gene lookup returns CDR1 ENHRY and CDR2 SYGVKD. V trimming: 6 bases; J trimming: 2 bases; junction bases outside the gene matches: 7. The CDR3 spells CAISNGGQGNYGYTF. In DNA, the CDR3 is TGTGCCATCAGCAATGGGGGACAGGGCAACTATGGCTACACCTTC.